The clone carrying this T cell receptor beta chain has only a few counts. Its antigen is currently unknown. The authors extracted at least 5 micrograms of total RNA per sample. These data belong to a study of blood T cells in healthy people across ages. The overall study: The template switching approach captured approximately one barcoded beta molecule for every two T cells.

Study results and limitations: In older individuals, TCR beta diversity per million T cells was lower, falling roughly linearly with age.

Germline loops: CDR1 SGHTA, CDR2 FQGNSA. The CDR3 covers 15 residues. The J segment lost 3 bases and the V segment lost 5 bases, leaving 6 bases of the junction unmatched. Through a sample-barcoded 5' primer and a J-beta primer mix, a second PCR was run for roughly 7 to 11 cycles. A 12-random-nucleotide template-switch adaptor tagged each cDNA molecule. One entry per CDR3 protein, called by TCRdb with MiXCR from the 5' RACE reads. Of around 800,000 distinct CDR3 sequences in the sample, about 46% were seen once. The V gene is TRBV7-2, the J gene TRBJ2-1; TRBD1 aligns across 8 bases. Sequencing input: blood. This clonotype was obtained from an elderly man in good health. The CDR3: CASSPGGTGYNEQFF. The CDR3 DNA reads TGTGCCAGCAGCCCAGGGGGGACAGGCTACAATGAGCAGTTCTTC.